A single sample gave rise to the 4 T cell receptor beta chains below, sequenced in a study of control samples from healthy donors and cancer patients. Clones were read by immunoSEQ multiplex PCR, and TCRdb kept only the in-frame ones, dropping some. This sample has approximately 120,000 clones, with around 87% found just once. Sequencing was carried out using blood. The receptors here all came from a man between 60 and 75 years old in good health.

The CDR3 DNA is TGTGCCAGCACGGGGGGGGGTTATACCTACAATGAGCAGTTCTTC. Residues: CASTGGGYTYNEQFF. The V and J genes are TRBV2 and TRBJ2-1, with 8 bases fitting TRBD2. Per germline, CDR1 SNHLY and CDR2 FYNNEI. The CDR3 is 15 amino acids. J lost 2 bases, V lost 7 bases, and 7 bases had no gene match.

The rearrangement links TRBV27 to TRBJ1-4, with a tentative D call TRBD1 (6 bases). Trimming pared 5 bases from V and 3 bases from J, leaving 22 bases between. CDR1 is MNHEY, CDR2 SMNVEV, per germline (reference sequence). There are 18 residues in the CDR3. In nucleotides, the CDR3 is TGTGCCAGCAGTGGAACGTTTGGGGTGCAGGGGCCTAATGAAAAACTGTTTTTT. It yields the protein CASSGTFGVQGPNEKLFF.

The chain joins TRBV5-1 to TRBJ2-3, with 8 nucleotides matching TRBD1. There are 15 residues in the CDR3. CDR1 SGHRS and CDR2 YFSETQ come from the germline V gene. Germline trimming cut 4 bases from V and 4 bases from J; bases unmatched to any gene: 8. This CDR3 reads CASSPQGAMSDTQYF. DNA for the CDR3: TGCGCCAGCAGCCCCCAGGGGGCTATGTCAGATACGCAGTATTTT.

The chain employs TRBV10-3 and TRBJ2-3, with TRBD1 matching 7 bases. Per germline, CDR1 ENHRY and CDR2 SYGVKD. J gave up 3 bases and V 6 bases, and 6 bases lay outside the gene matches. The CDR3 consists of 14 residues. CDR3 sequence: CAISPGTVTDTQYF. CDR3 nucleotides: TGTGCCATCAGCCCCGGGACAGTAACAGATACGCAGTATTTT.